The 24 T cell receptor beta chains reported below all come from one sample, sequenced in a study of shared clonotypes between healthy human individuals. Libraries were prepared by immunoSEQ multiplex PCR; TCRdb keeps only in-frame clonotypes and omits some of them. The sample comprises a few million clones, around nine tenths of which are singletons, and around 0.14% rests with the top ten. Sequencing was carried out using naive CD4+ T cells sorted from blood. Sample subset: CD45RA+ positively selected. Receptors originate from a young man in good health.

The count of this clone is one. The same CDR3 arises from other DNA sequences in this sample as well. This chain joins TRBV19 and TRBJ2-5; a weak D match, TRBD1 (6 bases). CDR3 size: 13 residues. V lost 8 bases, J lost 2 bases, and 12 bases lay in between. In germline, CDR1 is LNHDA, CDR2 SQIVND (reference sequence). The CDR3 sequence is CASSRGLQETQYF. As DNA, the CDR3 is TGTGCCAGTTCCAGGGGTCTTCAAGAGACCCAGTACTTC.

This sequence joins TRBV2 and TRBJ1-2; D ambiguous. The CDR3 has 13 residues. V was clipped by 1 base and J by 5 bases, with 8 bases between them. CDR1 is SNHLY, CDR2 FYNNEI, per germline. For the CDR3, the DNA is TGTGCCAGCAGTGAAGTAGGGTATTATGGCTACACCTTC. As protein: CASSEVGYYGYTF.

V gene TRBV7-9 combines with J gene TRBJ2-5; 15 bases agree with TRBD2. Germline V lookup: CDR1 SEHNR, CDR2 FQNEAQ (reference sequence). J lost 2 bases, V lost 4 bases, and 5 bases had no gene match. The CDR3 is 17 residues long. The CDR3 bases are TGTGCCAGCAGCTCGGGACTAGCGGGGGGCCTACAAGAGACCCAGTACTTC. Its protein product is CASSSGLAGGLQETQYF.

The chain is built from TRBV4-3 and TRBJ2-1; TRBD2 matches at 8 bases. Germline lookup yields CDR1 LGHNA and CDR2 YSLEER. This CDR3 contains 17 residues. V lost 0 bases to trimming and J lost 2 bases; unmatched junction nucleotides: 6. CDR3 sequence (DNA): TGCGCCAGCAGCCAAGAGCCCAGCGGGAGTACCTACAATGAGCAGTTCTTC. Protein: CASSQEPSGSTYNEQFF.

V is TRBV7-8 and J is TRBJ1-3; no clear D gene. Germline CDR1 is SGHVS and CDR2 is FQNEAQ. Deletions cut 2 bases from V and 2 bases from J, with 4 bases between. CDR3 length: 13 amino acids. DNA for the CDR3: TGTGCCAGCAGCTTAAACGCTGGAAACACCATATATTTT. This gives the protein CASSLNAGNTIYF.

The chain couples TRBV6-5 to TRBJ1-3; the D gene is possibly TRBD1 (5 bases). Trimming shortened V by 6 bases and J by 7 bases, and 19 bases separated the two germline ends. Germline V lookup: CDR1 MNHEY, CDR2 SVGAGI. This CDR3 contains 15 residues. CDR3 protein: CASSRWDSGSNTIYF. The CDR3 DNA reads TGTGCCAGCAGCAGATGGGACTCTGGCAGTAACACCATATATTTT.

To note about this clone: Distinct nucleotide sequences in the sample also encode this CDR3. This chain uses TRBV18 with TRBJ1-5; D uncertain. Trimming took off 6 bases at V and 1 base at J, with 10 bases between the two ends. Germline CDR1 KGHSH, CDR2 LQKENI. The CDR3 totals 14 residues. The CDR3 here is CASSPDGSNQPQHF. CDR3 sequence (DNA): TGTGCCAGCTCGCCGGACGGGAGCAATCAGCCCCAGCATTTT.

In this sample, this clone turned up once. This sequence joins TRBV27 and TRBJ2-1; D may correspond to TRBD1 or TRBD2 (6 bases each). This CDR3 has 15 residues. The germline CDR1 and CDR2 sequences are MNHEY and SMNVEV (reference sequence). V dropped 3 bases and J dropped 1 base, with 10 bases sitting between them. CDR3 amino acids: CASSFLGGSYNEQFF. In nucleotides, the CDR3 is TGTGCCAGCAGTTTTCTAGGGGGGTCCTACAATGAGCAGTTCTTC.

V and J are TRBV2 and TRBJ1-6; 12 nucleotides align to TRBD1. V trimming: 9 bases; J trimming: 9 bases; junction bases outside the gene matches: 6. The germline V gene encodes CDR1 SNHLY and CDR2 FYNNEI. The CDR3 contains 14 residues. The CDR3 sequence: CASGGQGAGSPLHF. CDR3 DNA: TGTGCCAGTGGGGGACAGGGGGCAGGTTCACCCCTCCACTTT.

The gene calls are TRBV7-9 and TRBJ1-2; 10 bases align to TRBD1. V trimming: 0 bases; J trimming: 0 bases; junction bases outside the gene matches: 1. Per germline, CDR1 SEHNR and CDR2 FQNEAQ (reference sequence). This CDR3 region has 16 residues. The CDR3 reads CASSLAGTGANYGYTF. In DNA form, the CDR3 reads TGTGCCAGCAGCTTAGCCGGGACAGGGGCTAACTATGGCTACACCTTC.

The chain combines TRBV9 with TRBJ1-5; unclear D gene. V was shortened by 2 bases and J by 0 bases, with 9 bases between the two germline ends. Germline CDR1 SGDLS, CDR2 YYNGEE. The CDR3 sequence is 15 residues long. As DNA, the CDR3 is TGTGCCAGCAGCGTGACGGTCAATAGCAATCAGCCCCAGCATTTT. Translation gives CASSVTVNSNQPQHF. Drawing the rest from reference TRBV9 and TRBJ1-5, the complete variable domain is DSGVTQTPKHLITATGQRVTLRCSPRSGDLSVYWYQQSLDQGLQFLIQYYNGEERAKGNILERFSAQQFPDLHSELNLSSLELGDSALYFCASSVTVNSNQPQHFGDGTRLSIL.

V usage is TRBV7-9 and J usage is TRBJ2-3, with D hard to call. V was pared by 5 bases and J by 3 bases, with 12 bases between. The CDR3 extends over 14 amino acids. CDR1 and CDR2 (germline): SEHNR, FQNEAQ (reference sequence). This chain's CDR3 is CASSLDTVTDTQYF. The CDR3 coding sequence is TGTGCCAGCAGCCTTGATACTGTGACAGATACGCAGTATTTT.

The V call is TRBV6-6, the J call TRBJ1-2; no reliable D call. V was cut by 7 bases and J by 1 base, with 16 bases left in between. The CDR3 spans 15 residues. The germline V gene encodes CDR1 MNHNY and CDR2 SVGAGI (reference sequence). In nucleotides, the CDR3 is TGTGCCAGCAAAAAGGACGGATCGAGTAACTATGGCTACACCTTC. Residues: CASKKDGSSNYGYTF.

The chain links TRBV18 to TRBJ1-3; D unresolved. CDR1 KGHSH and CDR2 LQKENI come from the germline V gene. Between the trimmed V and J ends, which lost 3 bases and 4 bases, there was a span of 13 bases. CDR3 length: 15 residues. DNA of the CDR3: TGTGCCAGCTCACCCGTGGGAGAGTCCGGAAACACCATATATTTT. Protein product: CASSPVGESGNTIYF.

The chain uses TRBV4-3 and TRBJ1-2, with D perhaps matching TRBD1 (5 bases). CDR1 and CDR2 from the germline V gene are LGHNA and YSLEER. The V and J ends lost 1 base and 4 bases respectively, with 7 bases between them. The CDR3 has 13 amino acids. CDR3 in DNA: TGCGCCAGCAGCCAAGCAAGGGGCTATGGCTACACCTTC. This gives the protein CASSQARGYGYTF.

Comments on this clone: It may be a read error: a sequence one base away is much more abundant. Distinct nucleotide sequences in the sample also encode this CDR3. This chain connects TRBV18 to TRBJ1-2; TRBD1 agrees at 7 bases. The CDR3 has 13 amino acids. Germline trimming cut 3 bases from V and 4 bases from J; bases unmatched to any gene: 2. Germline V gene data show CDR1 as KGHSH and CDR2 as LQKENI. The CDR3 sequence: CASSPGQSYGYTF. DNA for the CDR3: TGTGCCAGCTCACCGGGACAGAGCTATGGCTACACCTTC.

This clone was observed once. J is TRBJ2-3 and V is TRBV10-3; possibly TRBD1 for D (5 bases). The CDR3 contains 17 residues. Per germline, CDR1 ENHRY and CDR2 SYGVKD. V shed 6 bases and J shed 1 base, with 20 bases lying between them. The chain's CDR3 is CAISARQKVAGTDTQYF. For the CDR3, the DNA is TGTGCCATCAGCGCTAGACAGAAGGTAGCTGGCACAGATACGCAGTATTTT.

The genes are TRBV6-4 and TRBJ2-1, with D tentatively TRBD1 (6 bases). Looked up from germline, CDR1 is MRHNA and CDR2 is SNTAGT. V lost 2 bases, J lost 11 bases, and 10 bases lay in between. CDR3 length equals 12 residues. In DNA, the CDR3 is TGTGCCAGCAGTGACGAGCAGGGGAAGCAGTTCTTC. Its protein product is CASSDEQGKQFF.

Regarding this clone: One junction end disagrees with the germline gene, perhaps due to a read error. This chain uses TRBV6-6 with TRBJ2-7; the D gene is possibly TRBD1 (5 bases). Germline CDR1 is MNHNY and CDR2 is SVGAGI (reference sequence). The CDR3 contains 14 residues. CDR3 bases: TGTGCCAGCATTGATTGGCAGGGTTCCTCCGAGCAGTACTTC. Its translation is CASIDWQGSSEQYF.

The chain couples TRBV5-6 to TRBJ2-1, with 14 bases lining up with TRBD2. CDR1 is SGHDT and CDR2 is YYEEEE in the germline V gene. The CDR3 spans 14 residues. With 3 bases clipped from V and 15 bases from J, the junction kept 8 bases outside the gene matches. The CDR3 is CASSSLTSGRAWFF. CDR3 DNA: TGTGCCAGCAGCTCGCTGACTAGCGGGAGGGCCTGGTTCTTC.

The chain has TRBV6-5 and TRBJ2-7; D might be TRBD1 (6 bases). Germline loops: CDR1 MNHEY, CDR2 SVGAGI. Between the trimmed V and J ends, which lost 8 bases and 10 bases, there was a span of 18 bases. CDR3 length equals 12 residues. The CDR3 protein is CASQGHLTKQYF. The CDR3 nucleotides read TGTGCCAGCCAGGGACACCTTACGAAACAGTACTTC.

The chain is built from TRBV6-1 and TRBJ1-2; D uncertain. V was cut by 4 bases and J by 4 bases, with 7 bases left in between. The germline V gene has CDR1 MNHNS and CDR2 SASEGT. The CDR3 loop spans 12 amino acids. CDR3: CASSAWSYGYTF. CDR3 DNA: TGTGCCAGCAGTGCCTGGAGCTATGGCTACACCTTC.

Turning to this clone: An end of the junction differs from the germline gene, which may be a read error. The chain employs TRBV7-7 and TRBJ2-7; D gene uncertain. The length of the CDR3 is 13 residues. Germline CDR1 and CDR2: SSHAT and FNYEAQ (reference sequence). Written as DNA, the CDR3 is TGTGCTAGCAGCTTAAGCCCCAGGACCGAGCAGTACTTC. This codes for CASSLSPRTEQYF.

The V gene is TRBV6-5, the J gene TRBJ2-7; no reliable D call. Per germline, CDR1 MNHEY and CDR2 SVGAGI. The length of the CDR3 is 13 residues. V lost 4 bases and J lost 3, with 10 bases in between. The CDR3 DNA sequence: TGTGCCAGCAGTTCCGGCGTCATCTACGAGCAGTACTTC. It translates to CASSSGVIYEQYF.